The 6 T cell receptor beta chains listed next were all sequenced from one sample in a study of control samples from healthy donors and cancer patients. The method was immunoSEQ multiplex PCR; TCRdb's version includes in-frame clones alone and lacks a portion of them. The sample lists about 68,000 clones, around 80% seen once, with approximately 14% in the top ten. The material sequenced was blood. The source of these receptors is a man aged 55 to 70 in good health.

The V gene is TRBV3-1 (or the pseudogene TRBV3-2), the J gene TRBJ2-1; TRBD2 agrees at 11 bases. CDR1 is LGHDT, CDR2 YNNKEL, per germline (reference sequence). V lost 3 bases, J lost 9 bases, and 7 bases stayed unmatched. The CDR3 loop spans 15 amino acids. The CDR3 coding sequence is TGTGCCAGCAGCCATAGCGGGAGGGCCTTAGGTGAGCAGTTCTTC. It encodes CASSHSGRALGEQFF.

The rearrangement links TRBV3-1 (or the pseudogene TRBV3-2) to TRBJ2-2; TRBD1 matches 9 bases. Germline V CDR1 and CDR2: LGHDT, YNNKEL (reference sequence). The CDR3 contains 16 residues. V was pared by 4 bases and J by 6 bases, with 9 bases of the junction left unmatched. CDR3 sequence reads: CASSPGTGRKSGELFF. As DNA, the CDR3 is TGTGCCAGCAGCCCAGGGACAGGGAGGAAGTCCGGGGAGCTGTTTTTT.

The chain has TRBV3-1 (or the pseudogene TRBV3-2) and TRBJ2-1; 9 bases are shared with TRBD2. This CDR3 region has 16 residues. Germline loops: CDR1 LGHDT, CDR2 YNNKEL (reference sequence). The J segment lost 6 bases and the V segment lost 4 bases, leaving 10 bases of the junction unmatched. The CDR3 region is CASSPRGAGGPNEQFF. Here the CDR3 DNA reads TGTGCCAGCAGCCCCCGCGGGGCGGGAGGGCCCAATGAGCAGTTCTTC.

The CDR3 reads CASSPRDTQYF. In DNA, the CDR3 is TGTGCCAGCTCACCACGGGATACGCAGTATTTT. This chain links TRBV18 with TRBJ2-3, with no clear D. Germline CDR1 and CDR2: KGHSH and LQKENI. The CDR3 sequence is 11 residues long. V was shortened by 1 base and J by 6 bases, with 2 bases between the two germline ends.

This clone occurred a few times. The chain employs TRBV2 and TRBJ2-1; D ambiguous. V lost 3 bases and J 3 bases, leaving 15 bases between the germline ends. Looked up from germline, CDR1 is SNHLY and CDR2 is FYNNEI. The CDR3 contains 16 residues. DNA of the CDR3: TGTGCCAGCAGTGATGGGGTCCACGCCTTCTACAATGAGCAGTTCTTC. Translating it yields CASSDGVHAFYNEQFF. The full variable domain, completed using reference TRBV2 and TRBJ2-1, is EPEVTQTPSHQVTQMGQEVILRCVPISNHLYFYWYRQILGQKVEFLVSFYNNEISEKSEIFDDQFSVERPDGSNFTLKIRSTKLEDSAMYFCASSDGVHAFYNEQFFGPGTRLTVL.

The chain links TRBV7-2 to TRBJ2-2, with TRBD2 matching over 10 bases. In germline, CDR1 is SGHTA, CDR2 FQGNSA. The CDR3 totals 15 residues. J gave up 4 bases and V 3 bases, and 2 bases lay outside the gene matches. CDR3 in amino acids: CASSFRLAGTGELFF. In nucleotides, the CDR3 is TGTGCCAGCAGCTTCAGACTAGCGGGCACCGGGGAGCTGTTTTTT.